These T cell receptor beta chains were read from a single sample in a study of Graves' ophthalmopathy and Graves' hyperthyroidism. TCRdb redid the calling of the multiplex PCR reads with MiXCR, one entry per CDR3 protein. This sample has 600,000 to 700,000 distinct CDR3 sequences, with about 38% found just once. Sequencing was done on a sample of peripheral blood. The receptors here all came from an adult man with Graves' ophthalmopathy. Each CDR3 is given with its conserved first and last residue. A D gene is named only where the DNA matches it firmly. Rows give clone size only sometimes, using once, few, many, or a class for an expanded clone.

NA,NA,TRBV19,TRBJ1-3,CASSPDRLIGNTIYF,TGTGCCAGTAGCCCGGACAGACTGATTGGAAACACCATATATTTT
NA,many,TRBV29-1,TRBJ1-2,CSVESAASGRYGYTF,TGCAGCGTTGAATCCGCGGCATCAGGAAGGTATGGCTACACCTTC
TRBD1,many,TRBV7-9,TRBJ1-6,CASRQDRDNSPLHF,TGTGCCAGCAGACAGGACAGGGACAATTCACCCCTCCACTTT
NA,many,TRBV25-1,TRBJ2-2,CASSVLATLSPGELFF,TGTGCCAGCAGTGTACTCGCGACCCTTTCCCCCGGGGAGCTGTTTTTT
TRBD1,many,TRBV7-6,TRBJ2-7,CASSTRDSTYEQYF,TGTGCCAGCAGCACGAGGGACAGCACCTACGAGCAGTACTTC
TRBD2,NA,TRBV7-9,TRBJ2-1,CASSWGTSSRNEQFF,TGTGCCAGCAGCTGGGGGACTAGCTCGCGCAATGAGCAGTTCTTC
NA,NA,TRBV7-6,TRBJ2-6,CASSVLAGANVLTF,TGTGCCAGCAGTGTTCTCGCGGGGGCCAACGTCCTGACTTTC
TRBD2,few,TRBV10-3,TRBJ2-7,CASRRLAGGSYEQYF,TGTGCCAGCAGAAGACTAGCGGGGGGATCCTACGAGCAGTACTTC
TRBD1,NA,TRBV2,TRBJ1-2,CASSLEGDRAGNTF,TGTGCCAGCAGTTTAGAAGGAGACAGGGCAGGAAACACCTTC
TRBD1,few,TRBV5-1,TRBJ2-2,CASRRGTGFTGELFF,TGCGCCAGCAGACGCGGGACAGGGTTTACCGGGGAGCTGTTTTTT
NA,NA,TRBV20-1,TRBJ1-1,CSARDPGRDTEASF,TGCAGTGCTAGAGATCCAGGGAGGGACACTGAAGCTTCCTTT
NA,many,TRBV24-1,TRBJ1-1,CATSDGTVAFF,TGTGCCACCAGTGATGGGACCGTAGCTTTCTTT
NA,NA,TRBV4-2,TRBJ2-7,CASSPGRTYGQYF,TGTGCCAGCAGCCCTGGGCGCACCTACGGGCAGTACTTC
TRBD1,many,TRBV12-3/TRBV12-4,TRBJ2-5,CASQRDSEETQYF,TGTGCCAGTCAAAGGGACAGTGAAGAGACCCAGTACTTC
NA,NA,TRBV6-1,TRBJ1-1,CASSERQGSSEAFF,TGTGCCAGCAGTGAACGGCAGGGATCATCTGAAGCTTTCTTT
NA,NA,TRBV6-6,TRBJ2-5,CASVAYGVIGTQYF,TGTGCCAGCGTGGCCTATGGGGTGATTGGGACCCAGTACTTC
TRBD1,many,TRBV19,TRBJ2-2,CASTRTGEGGELFF,TGTGCCAGTACAAGGACAGGGGAAGGCGGGGAGCTGTTTTTT
NA,many,TRBV24-1,TRBJ2-2,CATSEVYLGGELFF,TGTGCCACCAGTGAAGTCTACTTGGGTGGGGAGCTGTTTTTT
NA,many,TRBV12-3/TRBV12-4,TRBJ2-6,CASSSDSHVLTF,TGTGCCAGCAGTTCGGACAGTCACGTCCTGACTTTC
NA,NA,TRBV2,TRBJ1-6,CASSGDGREKESPLHF,TGTGCCAGCAGTGGGGACGGGAGGGAAAAAGAATCACCCCTCCACTTT
NA,NA,TRBV2,TRBJ1-2,CASSAQENYGYTF,TGTGCCAGCAGCGCACAGGAAAACTATGGCTACACCTTC
TRBD2,many,TRBV24-1,TRBJ2-2,CATSDIAGGLHGELFF,TGTGCCACCAGTGATATAGCGGGAGGTCTCCATGGGGAGCTGTTTTTT
TRBD1,NA,TRBV10-3,TRBJ1-1,CAISPGQGGNTEAFF,TGTGCCATCAGCCCGGGACAGGGAGGGAACACTGAAGCTTTCTTT
NA,many,TRBV9,TRBJ1-2,CASSAISGTDNYGYTF,TGTGCCAGCAGCGCAATTTCAGGGACGGACAACTATGGCTACACCTTC
NA,many,TRBV19,TRBJ2-6,CASSTTGNSGANVLTF,TGTGCCAGTAGTACTACAGGGAACTCTGGGGCCAACGTCCTGACTTTC
TRBD1,few,TRBV25-1,TRBJ2-7,CASRDRGLLEQYF,TGTGCCAGCAGGGACAGGGGTCTACTCGAGCAGTACTTC
TRBD1,NA,TRBV7-2,TRBJ2-7,CASSLGTGGREQHF,TGTGCCAGCAGCTTAGGGACAGGGGGCCGGGAGCAGCACTTC
NA,NA,TRBV7-8,TRBJ1-5,CASSLGTGRPRHF,TGTGCCAGCAGCTTAGGGACGGGCAGGCCTCGGCATTTT
TRBD1,many,TRBV4-3,TRBJ1-1,CASSLRDRQNTEAFF,TGCGCCAGCAGCCTCCGGGACAGGCAGAACACTGAAGCTTTCTTT
NA,NA,TRBV7-8,TRBJ1-1,CASSTRAPEAFF,TGTGCCAGCAGCACCAGGGCCCCTGAAGCTTTCTTT
NA,NA,TRBV7-9,TRBJ2-1,CASSLVGGLTSNEQFF,TGTGCCAGCAGCTTAGTAGGGGGACTAACCTCAAATGAGCAGTTCTTC
NA,many,TRBV24-1,TRBJ1-5,CATSQGLADSNQPQHF,TGTGCCACCAGCCAGGGGCTAGCAGATAGCAATCAGCCCCAGCATTTT
NA,many,TRBV7-9,TRBJ2-5,CASSQVQGSEETQYF,TGTGCCAGCAGCCAGGTCCAGGGGAGCGAAGAGACCCAGTACTTC
NA,NA,TRBV2,TRBJ2-6,CASSEVGANVLTF,TGTGCCAGCAGTGAAGTGGGGGCCAACGTCCTGACTTTC
NA,many,TRBV9,TRBJ2-5,CASSPGLPQETQYF,TGTGCCAGCAGCCCCGGACTCCCCCAAGAGACCCAGTACTTC
NA,NA,TRBV10-3,TRBJ2-4,CAIADGDKNIQYF,TGTGCCATCGCCGATGGGGATAAAAACATTCAGTACTTC
TRBD1,many,TRBV4-1,TRBJ2-7,CASSRQGATEQYF,TGCGCCAGCAGCAGACAGGGGGCAACCGAGCAGTACTTC
TRBD2,many,TRBV7-2,TRBJ2-5,CASSVSGTSGRAKTQYF,TGTGCCAGCAGCGTCTCAGGGACTAGCGGGAGGGCGAAGACCCAGTACTTC
TRBD2,once,TRBV12-3/TRBV12-4,TRBJ2-7,CASSVLGLGDEQYF,TGTGCCAGCAGTGTGTTGGGACTAGGGGACGAGCAGTACTTC
NA,many,TRBV10-3,TRBJ1-5,CAISESPEEQHF,TGTGCCATCAGTGAGTCCCCAGAGGAGCAGCATTTT
TRBD1,NA,TRBV9,TRBJ2-5,CASSPGQGGWETQYF,TGTGCCAGCAGCCCTGGACAGGGGGGATGGGAGACCCAGTACTTC